This entry is about one T cell receptor beta chain. This clonotype was seen a handful of times. No cognate antigen has been identified for it. Base qualities are not at hand, and no much larger clone is one base apart. This specimen belongs to a study of blood T cells in healthy people across ages (dated by TCRdb to 2013 to 2016). Regarding the complete study: In model experiments, template switching captured roughly one uniquely barcoded TCR beta cDNA molecule for every two T cells. Age-related changes in TCR beta repertoire diversity were measured in the study by deep sequencing normalized with unique cDNA molecular identifiers. The donors were divided into four age groups: young (average roughly 17 years), middle-aged (over 35), aged (about 60) and long-lived (82). To avoid experimental bias, donors of different ages were randomly spread across the sequencing lanes. Two additional independent replicas of 1 million unique cDNA reads from the same blood draw were analyzed for two donors (one aged 18 to 29 and one aged 80 or older).

Libraries were made using 5' RACE. The sequencing machine was an Illumina HiSeq 2500. A second PCR of about 6 to 11 cycles was performed with a sample-barcoded 5' primer and a J-beta primer mix. A template-switch 5' adaptor carrying 12 random nucleotides introduced a unique molecular identifier onto each TCR beta cDNA molecule. At least 2.5 million CDR3-containing paired-end reads were obtained from each sample. First-strand cDNA synthesis was performed from all RNA using the Mint cDNA synthesis kit, with priming by a TRBC-specific oligonucleotide. All cDNA was treated with uracil-DNA glycosylase and then went through a first 18-cycle PCR with the universal primers M1SS and BC2_uni_R. On the authors' methods: For normalization, 1 million high-quality reads, each with a distinct molecular identifier, were randomly selected from each sample. Reads with shared molecular identifiers were discarded instead of being binned into consensus sequences. CDR3 identification, clonotype clustering and error correction used MiTCR with a Q25 quality threshold and the strictest error-elimination algorithm. A nonparametric unseen species model with Euler transformation was used to estimate lower-bound total TCR beta diversity. TCRdb applied fastp at Q25 and MiXCR to the public reads, then kept only in-frame beta chains. Each entry merges the rows of one CDR3 protein and shows their most common DNA and genes. The V and J calls reflect TCRdb's pipeline rather than the authors' work. This sample lists over 550,000 distinct CDR3 sequences; less than 35% were detected once. 15% to 17% of the sample rests with the top ten.

Paper-wide results and their limitations: Bulk unsorted PBMC profiling prevented conclusive comparison of naive and antigen-experienced compartments. Because the CMV infection status of the donors was unknown, age-related changes in expanded clonotypes may potentially have been confounded. Observed TCR beta diversity per million T cells fell roughly linearly with age, and a significant reduction was already apparent by age about 36. A strong correlation was found between observed TCR beta diversity and the percentage of naive T cells measured by flow cytometry. Estimates of total diversity based on one million sequenced T cells were regarded as lower bounds and as underestimates. Compared with the aged group, the long-lived group had more naive CD4+ T cells, fewer expanded clones and increased TCR diversity, a pattern suggesting age selection.

Systemically healthy Caucasian individuals from Russia, about 38 in total and aged about 6 to 95 years, were included as donors. Each donor gave ten milliliters of peripheral blood, drawn into EDTA-treated Vacutainer tubes. Ficoll-Paque density-gradient centrifugation was used to isolate PBMCs, with at least 7 million per sample. Total RNA, at least 6 micrograms per sample, was extracted from PBMCs with Trizol reagent. For every donor, flow cytometry on a PBMC aliquot measured the percentage of naive CD45RAhigh/CD27high T cells. The sample consisted of blood. The clonotype was recovered from a woman aged 80 or older in good health.

The bases are TGTGCCAGCAACAGTGGAGGGGTGAACACTGAAGCTTTCTTT. Translated, it gives CASNSGGVNTEAFF. Recombination linked TRBV25-1 to TRBJ1-1; TRBD1 could be the D gene, as 5 bases match. V sheds 7 bases and J sheds 0 bases, leaving 12 bases between their ends. The CDR3, cysteine through phenylalanine, is 14 amino acids long. CDR3 DNA only is kept here, 42 bases in frame from base 1. The CDR1 and CDR2 encoded by the germline V gene are MGHDK and SYGVNS.